Shown below are 26 T cell receptor beta chains from a single sample sequenced in a study of blood T cell repertoires in COVID-19. The data were produced by immunoSEQ multiplex PCR, yet TCRdb's version contains in-frame clones alone and is incomplete. The sample lists 35,000 to 45,000 clones; 60% to 85% were seen once. Sequencing used peripheral blood. Source of these receptors: an elderly woman with acute or convalescent COVID-19.

The chain combines TRBV12-3 or TRBV12-4 with TRBJ1-5; perhaps TRBD1 as D (6 bases). The V and J ends lost 5 bases and 5 bases respectively, with 10 bases between them. This CDR3 has 13 amino acids. Here the CDR3 reads CASSAGDYQPQHF. As DNA, the CDR3 is TGTGCCAGCAGTGCAGGGGATTATCAGCCCCAGCATTTT.

The CDR3 coding sequence is TGTGCCAGCAGCTTGGACTCCCAGGCCCAAGAGACCCAGTACTTC. Its translation: CASSLDSQAQETQYF. The genes are TRBV5-4 and TRBJ2-5; D is undetermined. Trimming pared 0 bases from V and 1 base from J, leaving 10 bases between. The CDR3 runs 15 residues. Germline V gene sequence: CDR1 SGHNT, CDR2 YYREEE (reference sequence).

This clone was seen just once. The chain couples TRBV12-5 to TRBJ1-5, with D possibly being TRBD1 (5 bases). Trimming stripped 1 base from V and 4 bases from J, with 11 bases between. Germline V CDR1 and CDR2: LGHNT, FRNRAP. The CDR3 is 15 amino acids. The CDR3 loop reads CASGLGSGGNQPQHF. The CDR3 nucleotides are TGTGCTAGTGGTTTGGGTTCGGGGGGTAATCAGCCCCAGCATTTT.

The chain employs TRBV19 and TRBJ1-2; 9 nucleotides match TRBD1. The trim removed 5 bases at V and 3 bases at J, leaving 4 bases unmatched. The germline V gene encodes CDR1 LNHDA and CDR2 SQIVND (reference sequence). This CDR3 region has 14 residues. CDR3 region: CASSPTGGDYGYTF. The CDR3 nucleotides are TGTGCCAGTAGTCCCACAGGGGGCGACTATGGCTACACCTTC.

This sequence joins TRBV2 and TRBJ2-2; D uncertain. V was shortened by 6 bases and J by 3 bases, with 5 bases between the two germline ends. This CDR3 contains 12 residues. The germline CDR1 and CDR2 sequences are SNHLY and FYNNEI. The CDR3, as DNA: TGTGCCAGCAGACCGGACACCGGGGAGCTGTTTTTT. It is translated as CASRPDTGELFF.

This chain joins TRBV9 and TRBJ2-3; D might be TRBD2 (5 bases). V lost 6 bases to trimming and J lost 3 bases, with 11 bases between them. The CDR3 is 13 amino acids. CDR1 is SGDLS, CDR2 YYNGEE, per germline. The CDR3 region has the DNA TGTGCCAGCAAGCGGACGGGGACAGATACGCAGTATTTT. This translates into CASKRTGTDTQYF.

V and J are TRBV6-1 and TRBJ1-4, with TRBD1 matching 8 bases. Germline assignment: CDR1 MNHNS and CDR2 SASEGT. The V segment lost 3 bases and the J segment 7 bases; nucleotides outside the gene matches: 7. The CDR3 sequence is 15 residues long. The CDR3: CASSEYRDRPEKLFF. CDR3 DNA: TGTGCCAGCAGTGAGTACCGGGACAGGCCTGAAAAACTGTTTTTT.

This clone was seen a few times. V and J are TRBV5-1 and TRBJ2-3; 8 positions agree with TRBD2. Unmatched junction bases numbered 7, after V lost 4 bases and J lost 3 bases. The CDR3 consists of 15 residues. Germline lookup yields CDR1 SGHRS and CDR2 YFSETQ. The CDR3 reads CASSLTGLATDTQYF. The CDR3 nucleotides read TGCGCCAGCAGCCTTACCGGACTAGCAACAGATACGCAGTATTTT.

This clone has only a few counts. The chain uses TRBV3-1 (or the pseudogene TRBV3-2) and TRBJ1-2, with 7 bases aligning to TRBD1. After removal of 4 bases from V and 1 base from J, the junction contained 3 bases not matched to a gene. The CDR3 has 14 residues. Germline CDR1 is LGHDT and CDR2 is YNNKEL (reference sequence). The CDR3, as DNA: TGTGCCAGCAGCCGGGCAGGGGGTAACTATGGCTACACCTTC. Its protein product is CASSRAGGNYGYTF.

The chain couples TRBV19 to TRBJ2-1; 10 nucleotides agree with TRBD2. The CDR3 runs 14 residues. The V and J ends lost 6 bases and 7 bases, in that order; junction bases with no gene match: 6. Per the germline V gene, CDR1 is LNHDA and CDR2 is SQIVND (reference sequence). CDR3 bases: TGTGCCAGTAGAAGTCTAGCGGGAGAAAATGAGCAGTTCTTC. It yields the protein CASRSLAGENEQFF.

The V gene is TRBV11-2, the J gene TRBJ1-1, with 9 bases identical to TRBD1. This CDR3 region has 16 residues. With V trimmed by 5 bases and J by 4 bases, 11 bases remained unmatched. Germline V gives CDR1 SGHAT, CDR2 FQNNGV. CDR3 in amino acids: CASSPPRDRVGTEAFF. The CDR3 bases are TGTGCCAGCAGCCCTCCCCGGGACAGGGTTGGCACTGAAGCTTTCTTT.

The chain recombines TRBV6-1 with TRBJ2-3, with D unresolved. The germline V and J ends were trimmed by 0 bases and 1 base, with 8 bases remaining between them. The CDR3 is 15 amino acids. The germline V gene has CDR1 MNHNS and CDR2 SASEGT. CDR3 loop: CASSEAVAGTDTQYF. The CDR3 DNA reads as TGTGCCAGCAGTGAAGCGGTGGCGGGCACAGATACGCAGTATTTT.

This clone was seen only once. The V and J genes are TRBV7-6 and TRBJ2-5, with no clear D. The germline gives CDR1 SGHVS, CDR2 FNYEAQ. This CDR3 is built from 16 residues. Trimming took 7 bases from V and 4 from J, leaving 22 bases between them. The CDR3 DNA reads as TGTGCCAGCACCCTAAGCCCAGCGTCATTCTCAGAGACCCAGTACTTC. Amino acid sequence: CASTLSPASFSETQYF.

V usage is TRBV10-3 and J usage is TRBJ2-1, with a possible D match to TRBD2 (5 bases). Germline CDR1 and CDR2: ENHRY and SYGVKD. V lost 3 bases and J 1 base, leaving 10 bases between the germline ends. The CDR3 has 15 residues. The CDR3 DNA sequence: TGTGCCATCAGTGATGGCGGGCAGTCCTACAATGAGCAGTTCTTC. Its translation: CAISDGGQSYNEQFF.

The chain couples TRBV9 to TRBJ2-2; D not resolved. V was pared by 4 bases and J by 2 bases, with 12 bases between. This CDR3 region has 15 residues. Germline V gives CDR1 SGDLS, CDR2 YYNGEE. CDR3 protein: CASSPTSANTGELFF. The CDR3 DNA follows: TGTGCCAGCAGCCCCACCAGCGCCAACACCGGGGAGCTGTTTTTT.

V gene TRBV7-2 combines with J gene TRBJ1-1; D is unclear. CDR1 is SGHTA and CDR2 is FQGNSA in the germline V gene. The CDR3 extends over 14 amino acids. Trimming stripped 5 bases from V and 0 bases from J, with 10 bases between. This CDR3 reads CASSMSRVNTEAFF. The CDR3 DNA is TGTGCCAGCAGCATGAGCCGGGTGAACACTGAAGCTTTCTTT.

This clone has just one count. V is TRBV5-1 and J is TRBJ2-1, with 16 bases lining up with TRBD2. The CDR3 extends over 16 amino acids. With V trimmed by 4 bases and J by 9 bases, 7 bases remained unmatched. Germline V gene lookup returns CDR1 SGHRS and CDR2 YFSETQ. CDR3 amino acids: CASSVGLAGGGSEQFF. The DNA of the CDR3 is TGCGCCAGCAGCGTGGGACTAGCGGGAGGGGGGAGTGAGCAGTTCTTC.

The chain carries TRBV5-5 and TRBJ1-6; D is uncertain. The V end lost 1 base, the J end lost 8 bases, and 10 bases lay between the germline ends. The germline V gene has CDR1 SGHKS and CDR2 YYEKEE (reference sequence). This CDR3 spans 14 amino acids. This chain's CDR3 is CASSLPDSYSPLHF. The DNA of the CDR3 is TGTGCCAGCAGCTTGCCAGATTCCTATTCACCCCTCCACTTT.

This clone was detected a few times. The CDR3 here is CASSRTSGSSYEQYF. The CDR3 nucleotides read TGTGCCAGCTCACGTACTAGCGGGAGCTCCTACGAGCAGTACTTC. The V call is TRBV18, the J call TRBJ2-7, with 11 bases fitting TRBD2. Per the germline V gene, CDR1 is KGHSH and CDR2 is LQKENI. V lost 4 bases, J lost 0 bases, and 2 bases stayed unmatched. The CDR3 totals 15 residues.

The rearrangement links TRBV2 to TRBJ1-6, with D possibly TRBD1 on 5 matching bases. The CDR3 has 18 residues. Germline V gene data show CDR1 as SNHLY and CDR2 as FYNNEI. Trimming shortened V by 5 bases and J by 0 bases, and 17 bases separated the two germline ends. CDR3: CASSTSGIRSSYNSPLHF. The CDR3 nucleotides read TGTGCCAGCAGTACTTCAGGGATCAGGAGCTCCTATAATTCACCCCTCCACTTT.

The chain couples TRBV28 to TRBJ1-5; possible D gene TRBD1, 5 bases. Between the trimmed V and J ends, which lost 4 bases and 3 bases, there was a span of 13 bases. The CDR3 runs 15 residues. Germline V gene lookup returns CDR1 MDHEN and CDR2 SYDVKM. CDR3 amino acids: CASSYTGGYNQPQHF. CDR3 DNA: TGTGCCAGCAGTTATACGGGGGGATACAATCAGCCCCAGCATTTT.

This clone showed up just once. The genes are TRBV7-9 and TRBJ2-6; D uncertain. V lost 4 bases and J lost 0, with 10 bases in between. The CDR3 covers 16 residues. The germline CDR1 and CDR2 sequences are SEHNR and FQNEAQ (reference sequence). The CDR3 bases are TGTGCCAGCAGCTACCGTATTAGCTCTGGGGCCAACGTCCTGACTTTC. Translation: CASSYRISSGANVLTF.

This CDR3 reads CASGLAWGDGTEAFF. The CDR3 DNA follows: TGTGCTAGTGGTTTGGCCTGGGGCGACGGCACTGAAGCTTTCTTT. The genes are TRBV12-5 and TRBJ1-1; D might be TRBD1 (5 bases). CDR1 is LGHNT and CDR2 is FRNRAP in the germline V gene. The CDR3 totals 15 residues. Trimming removed 1 base from V and 4 bases from J, with 13 bases in between. Combining the CDR3 with reference TRBV12-5 and TRBJ1-1 gives the whole variable domain DARVTQTPRHKVTEMGQEVTMRCQPILGHNTVFWYRQTMMQGLELLAYFRNRAPLDDSGMPKDRFSAEMPDATLATLKIQPSEPRDSAVYFCASGLAWGDGTEAFFGQGTRLTVV.

The chain couples TRBV27 to TRBJ2-5; no clear D gene. The CDR3 has 14 amino acids. Germline CDR1 MNHEY, CDR2 SMNVEV (reference sequence). Between the trimmed V and J ends, which lost 3 bases and 1 base, there was a span of 9 bases. The CDR3: CASSFSRFQETQYF. In nucleotides, the CDR3 is TGTGCCAGCAGTTTTTCGAGGTTCCAAGAGACCCAGTACTTC.

The genes are TRBV14 and TRBJ2-1, with 8 bases matching TRBD1. The V segment lost 4 bases and the J segment 12 bases; nucleotides outside the gene matches: 8. The CDR3 has 13 residues. CDR1 is SGHDN, CDR2 FVKESK, per germline. In DNA, the CDR3 is TGTGCCAGCAGCCCCTTCCAGGGGGCCGGGCAGTTCTTC. It translates to CASSPFQGAGQFF.

This chain connects TRBV27 to TRBJ1-1; TRBD1 is a possible D gene (6 bases). This CDR3 spans 14 amino acids. Per the germline V gene, CDR1 is MNHEY and CDR2 is SMNVEV (reference sequence). V lost 5 bases to trimming and J lost 1 base, with 11 bases between them. CDR3: CASSLTGPNTEAFF. The CDR3 DNA sequence: TGTGCCAGCAGTCTGACAGGCCCGAACACTGAAGCTTTCTTT.